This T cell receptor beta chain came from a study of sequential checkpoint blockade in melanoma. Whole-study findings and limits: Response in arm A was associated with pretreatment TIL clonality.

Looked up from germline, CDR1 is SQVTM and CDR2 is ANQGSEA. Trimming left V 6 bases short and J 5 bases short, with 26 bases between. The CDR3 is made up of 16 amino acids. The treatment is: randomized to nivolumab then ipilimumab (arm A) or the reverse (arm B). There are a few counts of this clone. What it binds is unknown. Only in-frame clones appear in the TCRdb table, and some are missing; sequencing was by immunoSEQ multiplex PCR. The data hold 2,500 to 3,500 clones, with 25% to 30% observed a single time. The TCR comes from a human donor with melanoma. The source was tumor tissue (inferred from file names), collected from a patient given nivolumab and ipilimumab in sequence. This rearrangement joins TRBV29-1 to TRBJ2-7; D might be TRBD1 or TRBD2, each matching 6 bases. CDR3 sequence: CSVRGALDKYGNEQYF. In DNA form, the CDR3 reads TGCAGCGTGAGGGGGGCACTGGATAAGTACGGTAACGAGCAGTACTTC.